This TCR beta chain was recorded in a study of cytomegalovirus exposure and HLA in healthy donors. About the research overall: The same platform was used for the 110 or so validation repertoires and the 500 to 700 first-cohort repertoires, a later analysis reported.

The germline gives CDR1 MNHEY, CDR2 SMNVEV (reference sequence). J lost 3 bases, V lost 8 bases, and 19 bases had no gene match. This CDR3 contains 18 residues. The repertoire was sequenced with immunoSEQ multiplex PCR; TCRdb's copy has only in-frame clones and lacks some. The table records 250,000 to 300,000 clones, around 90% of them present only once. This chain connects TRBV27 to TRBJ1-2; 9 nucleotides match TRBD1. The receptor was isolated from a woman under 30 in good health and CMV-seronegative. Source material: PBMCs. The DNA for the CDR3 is TGTGCCAGCCCCAAAACCCCTCCGGGACAGGGTTATCACTATGGCTACACCTTC. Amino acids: CASPKTPPGQGYHYGYTF.